Below are 8 T cell receptor beta chains sequenced from a single sample in a study of CXCR3-negative and CXCR3-positive naive CD8 T cells. Libraries of TRB cDNA were made by 5' RACE and carried UMIs. TCRdb reprocessed the 5' RACE reads and stores each CDR3 protein as one record, lacking DNA. Reported are 28,000 or so distinct CDR3 sequences; the ten largest clones contain about 2.7%. The material sequenced was naive CXCR3- CD8+ T cells from blood. The sample's subset: CD45RO-CCR7+CD27+CD95- naive CD8+ T cells lacking CXCR3 (TNR3-). The receptors were gathered from a human donor in good health. Some clones in this sample may be carry-over from other donors' samples.

The chain links TRBV12-3 or TRBV12-4 to TRBJ1-2; absent DNA, TCRdb's TRBD1 call cannot be checked. This CDR3 region has 13 residues. This chain's CDR3 is CASRSTDPYGYTF.

The chain links TRBV12-3 or TRBV12-4 to TRBJ2-1; the D gene TCRdb calls, TRBD1, cannot be checked with no DNA. The CDR3 runs 13 residues. This CDR3 is CASSPLISNEQFF.

According to its frequency, this clonotype is medium-sized. The chain joins TRBV6-2 or TRBV6-3 to TRBJ1-2; lacking DNA, the TRBD1 call made by TCRdb goes unchecked. The V gene's germline CDR1 is MNHEY and CDR2 SVGEGT. The CDR3 runs 14 residues. The CDR3 reads CASISWTGNYGYTF.

The genes are TRBV29-1 and TRBJ2-1. CDR3 length: 11 amino acids. Germline V CDR1 and CDR2: SQVTM, ANQGSEA. CDR3 amino acids: CSLLSYNEQFF.

This chain links TRBV6-6 with TRBJ1-5. The CDR3 is made up of 15 amino acids. Germline assignment: CDR1 MNHNY and CDR2 SVGAGI (reference sequence). The CDR3 region is CASSTGPDGGQPQHF.

The gene calls are TRBV28 and TRBJ2-5; TCRdb's D call, TRBD1, is unchecked because there is no DNA. This CDR3 region has 15 residues. Germline V gene data show CDR1 as MDHEN and CDR2 as SYDVKM. CDR3 amino acids: CASSLLTDSQETQYF.

The rearrangement uses TRBV29-1 and TRBJ2-5; TCRdb picks TRBD1, but there is no DNA to check that call. Germline V gene data show CDR1 as SQVTM and CDR2 as ANQGSEA. CDR3 length: 13 amino acids. The CDR3 sequence is CSVEQGAGETQYF. The full variable domain, with the rest looked up from reference TRBV29-1 and TRBJ2-5, is SAVISQKPSRDICQRGTSLTIQCQVDSQVTMMFWYRQQPGQSLTLIATANQGSEATYESGFVIDKFPISRPNLTFSTLTVSNMSPEDSSIYLCSVEQGAGETQYFGPGTRLLVL.

The V call is TRBV20-1, the J call TRBJ1-2; TCRdb selects TRBD1, and the lack of DNA leaves this call unchecked. Germline CDR1 is DFQATT and CDR2 is SNEGSKA (reference sequence). The CDR3 is 13 amino acids. CDR3 sequence: CSATLTGAYGYTF.